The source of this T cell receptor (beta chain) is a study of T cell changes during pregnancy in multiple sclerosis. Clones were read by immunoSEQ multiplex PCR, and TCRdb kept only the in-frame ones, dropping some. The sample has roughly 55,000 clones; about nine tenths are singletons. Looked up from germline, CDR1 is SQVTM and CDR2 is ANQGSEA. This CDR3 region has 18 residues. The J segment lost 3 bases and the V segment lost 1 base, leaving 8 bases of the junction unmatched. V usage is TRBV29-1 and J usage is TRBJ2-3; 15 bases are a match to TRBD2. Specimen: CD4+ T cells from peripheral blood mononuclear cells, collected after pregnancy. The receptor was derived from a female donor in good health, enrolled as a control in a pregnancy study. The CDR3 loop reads CSVEGVGLAGGRTDTQYF. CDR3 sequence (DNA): TGCAGCGTTGAAGGAGTCGGACTAGCGGGGGGGCGTACAGATACGCAGTATTTT.